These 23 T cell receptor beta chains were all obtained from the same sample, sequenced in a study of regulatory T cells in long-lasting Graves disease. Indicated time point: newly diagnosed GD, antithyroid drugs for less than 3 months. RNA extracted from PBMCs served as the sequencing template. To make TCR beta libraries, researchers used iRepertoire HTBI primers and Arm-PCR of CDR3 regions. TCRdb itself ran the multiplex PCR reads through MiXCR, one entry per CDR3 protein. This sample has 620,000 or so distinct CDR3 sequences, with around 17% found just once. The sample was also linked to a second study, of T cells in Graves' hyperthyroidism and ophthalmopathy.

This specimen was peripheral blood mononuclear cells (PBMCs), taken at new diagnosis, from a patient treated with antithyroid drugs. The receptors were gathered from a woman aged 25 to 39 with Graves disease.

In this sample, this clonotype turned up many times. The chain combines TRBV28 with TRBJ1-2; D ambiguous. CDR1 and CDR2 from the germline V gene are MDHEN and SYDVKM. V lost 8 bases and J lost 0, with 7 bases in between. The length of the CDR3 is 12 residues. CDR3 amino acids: CASHIPNYGYTF. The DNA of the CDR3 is TGTGCCAGCCACATACCTAACTATGGCTACACCTTC.

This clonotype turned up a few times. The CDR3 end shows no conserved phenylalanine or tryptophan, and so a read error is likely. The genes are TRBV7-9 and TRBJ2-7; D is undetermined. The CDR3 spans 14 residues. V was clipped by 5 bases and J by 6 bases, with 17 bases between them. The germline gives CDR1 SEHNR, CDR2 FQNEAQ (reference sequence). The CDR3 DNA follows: TGTGCCAGCAGCCCCCCTCTGTCCTTGGGCGAGCAGTACCTC. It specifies CASSPPLSLGEQYL.

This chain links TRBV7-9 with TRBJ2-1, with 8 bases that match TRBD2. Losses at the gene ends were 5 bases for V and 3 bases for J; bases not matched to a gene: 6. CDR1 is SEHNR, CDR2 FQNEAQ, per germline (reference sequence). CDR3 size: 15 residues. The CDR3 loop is CASSRSGENYNEQFF. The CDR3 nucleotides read TGTGCCAGCAGCCGTAGCGGGGAAAACTACAATGAGCAGTTCTTC.

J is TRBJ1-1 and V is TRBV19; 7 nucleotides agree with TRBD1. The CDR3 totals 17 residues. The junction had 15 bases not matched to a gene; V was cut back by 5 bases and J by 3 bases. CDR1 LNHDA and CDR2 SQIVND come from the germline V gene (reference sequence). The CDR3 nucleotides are TGTGCCAGTAGTGACTCATTGACAGGGAACATGGACACTGAAGCTTTCTTT. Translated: CASSDSLTGNMDTEAFF.

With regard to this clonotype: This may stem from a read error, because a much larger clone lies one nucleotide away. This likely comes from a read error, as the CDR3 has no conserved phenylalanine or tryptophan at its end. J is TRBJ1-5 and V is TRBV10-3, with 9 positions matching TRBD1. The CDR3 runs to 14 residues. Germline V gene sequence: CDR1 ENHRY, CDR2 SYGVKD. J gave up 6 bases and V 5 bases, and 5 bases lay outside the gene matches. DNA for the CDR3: TGTGCCATCAGTCCGGGACAGGGAGGTCAGCCCCAGCATCTT. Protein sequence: CAISPGQGGQPQHL.

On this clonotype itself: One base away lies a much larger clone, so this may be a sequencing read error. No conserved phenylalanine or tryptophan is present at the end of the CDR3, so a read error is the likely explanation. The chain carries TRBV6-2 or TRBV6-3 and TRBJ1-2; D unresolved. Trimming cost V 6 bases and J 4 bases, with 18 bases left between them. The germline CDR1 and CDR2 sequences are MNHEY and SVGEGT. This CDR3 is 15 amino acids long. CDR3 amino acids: CASSPISGRAYGYTL. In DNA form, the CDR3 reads TGTGCCAGCAGCCCGATCTCCGGGCGTGCCTATGGCTACACCCTC.

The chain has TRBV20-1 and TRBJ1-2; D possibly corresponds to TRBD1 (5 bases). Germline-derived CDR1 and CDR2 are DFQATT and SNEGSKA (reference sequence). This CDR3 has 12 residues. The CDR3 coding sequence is TGCAGGCCGGACACCTCTGGGTATGGCTACACCTTC. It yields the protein CRPDTSGYGYTF.

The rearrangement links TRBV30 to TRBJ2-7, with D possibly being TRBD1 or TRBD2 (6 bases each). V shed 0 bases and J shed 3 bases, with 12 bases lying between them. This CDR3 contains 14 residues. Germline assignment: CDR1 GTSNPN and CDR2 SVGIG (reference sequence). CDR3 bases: TGTGCCTGGAGTGTAGGGGGGACCTACTACGAGCAGTACTTC. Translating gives CAWSVGGTYYEQYF.

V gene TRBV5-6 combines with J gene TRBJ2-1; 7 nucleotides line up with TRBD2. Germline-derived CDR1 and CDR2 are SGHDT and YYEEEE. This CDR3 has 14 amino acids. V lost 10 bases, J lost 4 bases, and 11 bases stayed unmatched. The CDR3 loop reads CASSGVGKYNEQFF. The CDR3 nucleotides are TGTGCCTCAAGCGGGGTGGGTAAATACAATGAGCAGTTCTTC.

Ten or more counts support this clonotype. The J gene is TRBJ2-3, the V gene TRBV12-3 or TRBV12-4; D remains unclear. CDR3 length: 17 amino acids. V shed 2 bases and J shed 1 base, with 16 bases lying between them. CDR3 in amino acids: CASSLSRPTKGTDTQYF. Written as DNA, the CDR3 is TGTGCCAGCAGTTTATCTCGTCCGACCAAAGGCACAGATACGCAGTATTTT.

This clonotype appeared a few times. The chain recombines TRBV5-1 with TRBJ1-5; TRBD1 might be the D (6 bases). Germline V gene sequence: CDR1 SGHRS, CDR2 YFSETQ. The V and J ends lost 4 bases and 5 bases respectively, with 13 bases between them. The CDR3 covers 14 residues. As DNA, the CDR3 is TGCGCCAGCAGCCCCGGACAGTCTGATCAGCCCCAGCATTTT. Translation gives CASSPGQSDQPQHF. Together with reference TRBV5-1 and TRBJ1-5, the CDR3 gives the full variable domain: KAGVTQTPRYLIKTRGQQVTLSCSPISGHRSVSWYQQTPGQGLQFLFEYFSETQRNKGNFPGRFSGRQFSNSRSEMNVSTLELGDSALYLCASSPGQSDQPQHFGDGTRLSIL.

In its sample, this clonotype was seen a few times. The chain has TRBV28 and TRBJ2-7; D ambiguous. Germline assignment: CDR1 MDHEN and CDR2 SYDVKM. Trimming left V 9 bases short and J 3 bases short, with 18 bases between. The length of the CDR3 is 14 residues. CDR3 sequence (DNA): TGTGCCAGTAGAGAGTTTCGTGCGGTCTACGAGCAGTACTTC. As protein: CASREFRAVYEQYF.

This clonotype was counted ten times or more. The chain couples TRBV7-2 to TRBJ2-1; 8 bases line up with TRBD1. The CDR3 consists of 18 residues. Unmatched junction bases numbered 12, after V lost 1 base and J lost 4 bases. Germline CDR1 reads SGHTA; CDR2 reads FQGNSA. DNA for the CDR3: TGTGCCAGCAGCTTAGGGACAGGGACCTCACTATTTTACAATGAGCAGTTCTTC. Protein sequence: CASSLGTGTSLFYNEQFF.

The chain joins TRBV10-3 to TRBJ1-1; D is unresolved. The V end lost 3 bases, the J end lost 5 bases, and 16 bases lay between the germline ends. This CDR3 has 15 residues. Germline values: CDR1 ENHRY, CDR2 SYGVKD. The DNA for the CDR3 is TGTGCCATCAGTGACTCGGGAAGTTTGACAACTGAAGCTTTCTTT. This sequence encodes CAISDSGSLTTEAFF.

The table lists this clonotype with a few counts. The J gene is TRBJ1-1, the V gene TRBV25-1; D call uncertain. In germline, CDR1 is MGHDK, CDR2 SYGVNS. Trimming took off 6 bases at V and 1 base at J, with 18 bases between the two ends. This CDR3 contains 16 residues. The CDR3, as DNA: TGTGCCAGCAGGGAGGACCGAGGGATGGGGAACACTGAAGCTTTCTTT. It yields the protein CASREDRGMGNTEAFF.

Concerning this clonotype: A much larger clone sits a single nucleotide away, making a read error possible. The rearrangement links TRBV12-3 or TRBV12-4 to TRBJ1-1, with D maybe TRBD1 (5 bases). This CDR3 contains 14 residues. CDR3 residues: CVVRGMVLNTEAFF. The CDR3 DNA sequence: TGTGTGGTCCGGGGGATGGTATTGAACACTGAAGCTTTCTTT.

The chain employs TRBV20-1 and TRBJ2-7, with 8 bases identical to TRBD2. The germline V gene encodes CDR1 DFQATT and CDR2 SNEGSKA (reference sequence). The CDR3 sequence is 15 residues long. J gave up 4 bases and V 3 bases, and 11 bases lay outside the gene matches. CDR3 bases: TGCAGTGCTAGTTTAGCTAGCGGGCCATCGTACGAGCAGTACTTC. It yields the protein CSASLASGPSYEQYF.

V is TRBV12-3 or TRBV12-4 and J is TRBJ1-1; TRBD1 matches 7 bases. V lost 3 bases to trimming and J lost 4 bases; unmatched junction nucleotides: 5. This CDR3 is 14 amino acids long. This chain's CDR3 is CASSLAGGVTEAFF. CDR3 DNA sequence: TGTGCCAGCAGTTTGGCAGGGGGGGTCACTGAAGCTTTCTTT.

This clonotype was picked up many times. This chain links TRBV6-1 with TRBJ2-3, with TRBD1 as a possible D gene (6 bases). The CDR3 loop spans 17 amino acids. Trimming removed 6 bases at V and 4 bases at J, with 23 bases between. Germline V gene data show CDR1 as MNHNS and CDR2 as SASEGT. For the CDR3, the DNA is TGTGCCAGCAGCCAGTGGGCCTCCCCTGGGGGCCCAGATACGCAGTATTTT. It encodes CASSQWASPGGPDTQYF.

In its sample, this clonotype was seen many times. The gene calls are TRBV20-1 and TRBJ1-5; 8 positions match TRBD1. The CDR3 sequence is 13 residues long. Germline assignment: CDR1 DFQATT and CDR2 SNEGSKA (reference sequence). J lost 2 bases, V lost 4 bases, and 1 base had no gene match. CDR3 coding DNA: TGCAGTGCTACGGGACAGGGCAATCAGCCCCAGCATTTT. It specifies CSATGQGNQPQHF.

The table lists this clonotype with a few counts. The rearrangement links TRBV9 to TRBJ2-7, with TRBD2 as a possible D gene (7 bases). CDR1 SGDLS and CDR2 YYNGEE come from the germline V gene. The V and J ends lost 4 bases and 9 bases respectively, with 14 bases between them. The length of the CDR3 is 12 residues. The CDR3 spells CASSRGGGTQYF. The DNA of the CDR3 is TGTGCCAGCAGCAGAGGGGGGGGGACGCAGTACTTC. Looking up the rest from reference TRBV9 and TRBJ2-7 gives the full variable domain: DSGVTQTPKHLITATGQRVTLRCSPRSGDLSVYWYQQSLDQGLQFLIQYYNGEERAKGNILERFSAQQFPDLHSELNLSSLELGDSALYFCASSRGGGTQYFGPGTRLTVT.

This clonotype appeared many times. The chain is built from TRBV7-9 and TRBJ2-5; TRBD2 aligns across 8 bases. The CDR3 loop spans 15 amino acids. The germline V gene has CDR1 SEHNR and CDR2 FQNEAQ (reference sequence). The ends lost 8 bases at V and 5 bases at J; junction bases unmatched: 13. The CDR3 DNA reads TGTGCCAGCGTGCGCGGGAGCGGGAGACGGGAGACCCAGTACTTC. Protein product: CASVRGSGRRETQYF.

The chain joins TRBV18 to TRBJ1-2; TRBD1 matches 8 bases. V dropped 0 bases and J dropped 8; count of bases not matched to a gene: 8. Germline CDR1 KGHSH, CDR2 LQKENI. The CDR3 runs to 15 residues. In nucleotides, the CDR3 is TGTGCCAGCTCACCACCGTACCCAGGGGGCGGCGGCTACACCTTC. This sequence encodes CASSPPYPGGGGYTF.